This T cell receptor beta chain was sequenced during a study of blood T cells in healthy people across ages. The germline V gene has CDR1 SEHNR and CDR2 FQNEAQ (reference sequence). V was cut by 7 bases and J by 7 bases, with 13 bases left in between. The CDR3 length is 12 residues. A second PCR, run for roughly 7 to 11 cycles, used a sample-barcoded 5' primer plus a J-beta primer mix. Every sample gave at least 2.5 million paired-end reads containing CDR3. TCRdb passed the 5' RACE reads through MiXCR, listing each CDR3 protein once. The repertoire has around 1.5 million distinct CDR3 sequences, approximately 32% of them found once; the top ten carry about 11%. A word on this clonotype: Its antigen is still unknown.

Study outcomes and limitations: As age increased, TCR beta diversity per million T cells fell in a roughly linear fashion.

The individuals who served as donors were healthy Caucasians living in Russia, aged roughly 6 to 90. Donors gave roughly 10 milliliters of peripheral blood apiece. The chain is built from TRBV7-9 and TRBJ1-2; D is unclear. The TCR was taken from a woman in her thirties in good health. The sequenced sample consisted of blood. This CDR3 reads CASTPVLGGYTF. DNA of the CDR3: TGTGCCAGCACCCCCGTCTTAGGTGGCTACACCTTC.